The 21 T cell receptor beta chains below all came from one sample that was sequenced in a study of T cell repertoires in cytomegalovirus infection. TCRdb reprocessed the reads with MiXCR, giving one entry per CDR3 protein. Here the sample spans around 100,000 distinct CDR3 sequences, more than 20% being singletons. The sample consisted of CD8+ T cells from PBMCs. All receptors come from a human donor in good health (CMV status not recorded). Some clones in this sample may be carry-over from other donors' samples.

The chain combines TRBV20-1 with TRBJ2-1; perhaps D is TRBD1 or TRBD2 (5 bases each). CDR1 and CDR2 from the germline V gene are DFQATT and SNEGSKA (reference sequence). CDR3 length: 15 residues. With 2 bases removed from V and 5 bases from J, the gap between germline ends came to 16 bases. The CDR3 is CSARIRDEVDNEQFF. CDR3 bases: TGCAGTGCTAGAATCCGGGACGAAGTAGACAATGAGCAGTTCTTC.

The V gene is TRBV20-1, the J gene TRBJ1-2; D is perhaps TRBD1 (5 bases). Trimming removed 0 bases from V and 4 bases from J, with 9 bases in between. The length of the CDR3 is 13 residues. Germline V gene data show CDR1 as DFQATT and CDR2 as SNEGSKA (reference sequence). CDR3 residues: CSARDLTGYGYTF. The CDR3 nucleotides read TGCAGTGCTAGAGATCTCACAGGCTATGGCTACACCTTC.

The J gene is TRBJ2-3, the V gene TRBV29-1; TRBD2 might be the D (5 bases). The length of the CDR3 is 11 residues. V dropped 7 bases and J dropped 7 bases, with 12 bases sitting between them. Germline assignment: CDR1 SQVTM and CDR2 ANQGSEA. CDR3 coding DNA: TGCAGCGACACCGGGATGTATACGCAGTATTTT. The encoded protein is CSDTGMYTQYF.

This clonotype was counted between two and nine times. The V and J genes are TRBV24-1 and TRBJ1-2, with TRBD1 matching 10 bases. This CDR3 spans 16 amino acids. From germline, CDR1 is KGHDR and CDR2 SFDVKD. J gave up 9 bases and V 0 bases, and 9 bases lay outside the gene matches. This CDR3 reads CATSDLPGQGIVSYTF. The CDR3 DNA reads TGTGCCACCAGTGATTTGCCGGGACAGGGGATCGTAAGCTACACCTTC.

This sequence joins TRBV30 and TRBJ1-1; the D is unclear. Germline values: CDR1 GTSNPN, CDR2 SVGIG (reference sequence). V dropped 3 bases and J dropped 1 base, with 9 bases sitting between them. The CDR3 consists of 13 residues. The CDR3 loop is CAWRHLGNTEAFF. The CDR3 coding sequence is TGTGCCTGGAGACACCTAGGGAACACTGAAGCTTTCTTT. Combining the CDR3 with reference TRBV30 and TRBJ1-1 gives the whole variable domain SQTIHQWPATLVQPVGSPLSLECTVEGTSNPNLYWYRQAAGRGLQLLFYSVGIGQISSEVPQNLSASRPQDRQFILSSKKLLLSDSGFYLCAWRHLGNTEAFFGQGTRLTVV.

This clonotype occurred a few times. The chain employs TRBV7-9 and TRBJ2-7; TRBD2 is a possible D gene (5 bases). CDR1 and CDR2 from the germline V gene are SEHNR and FQNEAQ (reference sequence). The V end was cut by 6 bases, the J end by 3 bases, with 12 bases between. The CDR3 covers 13 residues. The CDR3 is CASSSGRGYEQYF. The CDR3 DNA reads as TGTGCCAGCAGTTCCGGACGGGGCTACGAGCAGTACTTC.

This clonotype was seen a few times. The genes are TRBV5-6 and TRBJ2-2, with D unresolved. Germline V gives CDR1 SGHDT, CDR2 YYEEEE. This CDR3 has 14 amino acids. The V gene lost 4 bases and the J gene lost 2 bases, with 9 bases spanning the gap. CDR3 amino acids: CASSPTRNTGELFF. CDR3 nucleotide sequence: TGTGCCAGCAGCCCCACCCGTAACACCGGGGAGCTGTTTTTT.

This clonotype occurred many times. The chain has TRBV7-2 and TRBJ2-7; D gene ambiguous. Deletions cut 5 bases from V and 0 bases from J, with 8 bases between. There are 13 residues in the CDR3. Germline V gene lookup returns CDR1 SGHTA and CDR2 FQGNSA. The CDR3 is CASSPLSSYEQYF. The CDR3 DNA follows: TGTGCCAGCAGCCCATTGAGCTCCTACGAGCAGTACTTC.

This clonotype was picked up a small number of times. This rearrangement joins TRBV2 to TRBJ1-1, with D unresolved. There are 14 residues in the CDR3. With 6 bases removed from V and 1 base from J, the gap between germline ends came to 12 bases. The germline CDR1 and CDR2 sequences are SNHLY and FYNNEI. Here the CDR3 reads CASRYLWENTEAFF. CDR3 DNA sequence: TGTGCCAGCAGGTACCTATGGGAGAACACTGAAGCTTTCTTT.

This clonotype has ten or more counts. The gene calls are TRBV23-1 and TRBJ1-2; possible D gene TRBD1, 5 bases. TRBV23-1 is flagged as an ORF with uncertain function. The CDR3 contains 16 residues. Trimming shortened V by 4 bases and J by 1 base, and 16 bases separated the two germline ends. The CDR3 loop is CASSPRDFSCNYGYTF. The CDR3 DNA reads as TGCGCCAGCAGTCCCAGGGACTTCTCCTGTAACTATGGCTACACCTTC.

This clonotype was seen ten or more times. V and J are TRBV7-9 and TRBJ1-1; TRBD1 might be the D (5 bases). The length of the CDR3 is 14 residues. Germline V lookup: CDR1 SEHNR, CDR2 FQNEAQ (reference sequence). Trimming removed 3 bases at V and 3 bases at J, with 11 bases between. This CDR3 is CASSFGGGYTEAFF. The CDR3, as DNA: TGTGCCAGCAGCTTTGGGGGGGGATACACTGAAGCTTTCTTT.

The V call is TRBV4-1, the J call TRBJ1-2, with D unresolved. V was cut by 0 bases and J by 5 bases, with 10 bases left in between. The CDR3 length is 14 residues. Germline lookup yields CDR1 MGHRA and CDR2 YSYEKL. This CDR3 reads CASSQDVTEYGYTF. As DNA, the CDR3 is TGCGCCAGCAGCCAAGACGTGACTGAATATGGCTACACCTTC.

This clonotype appeared many times. This rearrangement joins TRBV4-3 to TRBJ2-6; no reliable D call. The germline CDR1 and CDR2 sequences are LGHNA and YSLEER. Trimming shortened V by 0 bases and J by 0 bases, and 9 bases separated the two germline ends. The length of the CDR3 is 17 residues. The chain's CDR3 is CASSQDVRPSGANVLTF. The CDR3 region has the DNA TGCGCCAGCAGCCAAGATGTACGGCCCTCTGGGGCCAACGTCCTGACTTTC.

This clonotype has more than one count but fewer than ten. The rearrangement joins TRBV25-1 to TRBJ2-2, with no clear D. The V and J ends lost 7 bases and 6 bases respectively, with 6 bases between them. There are 11 residues in the CDR3. Germline lookup yields CDR1 MGHDK and CDR2 SYGVNS. In nucleotides, the CDR3 is TGTGCCAGCATTGGTGCCGGGGAGCTGTTTTTT. Translation: CASIGAGELFF.

The chain recombines TRBV14 with TRBJ2-2, with unresolved D. Germline V gives CDR1 SGHDN, CDR2 FVKESK. V was shortened by 1 base and J by 2 bases, with 8 bases between the two germline ends. The CDR3 extends over 15 amino acids. CDR3 nucleotides: TGTGCCAGCAGCCAAGCGGGTCCCAACACCGGGGAGCTGTTTTTT. Translating gives CASSQAGPNTGELFF. The full variable domain, with the rest looked up from reference TRBV14 and TRBJ2-2, is EAGVTQFPSHSVIEKGQTVTLRCDPISGHDNLYWYRRVMGKEIKFLLHFVKESKQDESGMPNNRFLAERTGGTYSTLKVQPAELEDSGVYFCASSQAGPNTGELFFGEGSRLTVL.

This clonotype was picked up a small number of times. This chain connects TRBV7-9 to TRBJ1-1, with D unresolved. V was pared by 2 bases and J by 1 base, with 8 bases between. Germline assignment: CDR1 SEHNR and CDR2 FQNEAQ (reference sequence). This CDR3 spans 14 amino acids. The CDR3 region has the DNA TGTGCCAGCAGCTTAAAATCCGAGAACACTGAAGCTTTCTTT. Translating gives CASSLKSENTEAFF.

CDR3 sequence (DNA): TGTGCCAGCAGCTCCCGGACAGGGGGCGCGTGGGTTGGGGAAAAACTGTTTTTT. Translating gives CASSSRTGGAWVGEKLFF. The chain couples TRBV7-9 to TRBJ1-4, with 11 bases fitting TRBD1. Germline V gene sequence: CDR1 SEHNR, CDR2 FQNEAQ (reference sequence). The CDR3 length is 18 residues. V was clipped by 4 bases and J by 8 bases; unmatched bases: 15.

This clonotype occurred a few times. The CDR3 DNA sequence: TGTGCCAGCAGTCCTCCGGGACAGGGTGGAGAGACCCAGTACTTC. Its protein is CASSPPGQGGETQYF. The chain links TRBV28 to TRBJ2-5; 9 nucleotides agree with TRBD1. Germline assignment: CDR1 MDHEN and CDR2 SYDVKM. J gave up 4 bases and V 5 bases, and 8 bases lay outside the gene matches. CDR3 length: 15 amino acids.

Ten or more counts support this clonotype. The rearrangement joins TRBV20-1 to TRBJ1-1, with D unresolved. Germline CDR1 and CDR2: DFQATT and SNEGSKA (reference sequence). The CDR3 consists of 14 residues. Between the trimmed V and J ends, which lost 0 bases and 0 bases, there was a span of 8 bases. DNA for the CDR3: TGCAGTGCTAGAGATCTCCTCATGAACACTGAAGCTTTCTTT. Translated, it gives CSARDLLMNTEAFF.

The chain combines TRBV10-3 with TRBJ2-7; the D gene is possibly TRBD1 (6 bases). Germline values: CDR1 ENHRY, CDR2 SYGVKD. The CDR3 covers 12 residues. The ends were cut back, 10 bases at V and 0 bases at J, with 10 bases in the middle. This CDR3 is CATGQSSYEQYF. CDR3 in DNA: TGTGCCACCGGACAGAGCTCCTACGAGCAGTACTTC.

The V and J genes are TRBV11-2 and TRBJ1-5; a weak D match, TRBD1 (6 bases). Between the trimmed V and J ends, which lost 1 base and 0 bases, there was a span of 13 bases. From germline, CDR1 is SGHAT and CDR2 FQNNGV. This CDR3 has 17 amino acids. CDR3 nucleotide sequence: TGTGCCAGCAGCTTAGGGGGGGCAGATTATAGCAATCAGCCCCAGCATTTT. This codes for CASSLGGADYSNQPQHF. Complete variable domain (other parts from reference TRBV11-2 and TRBJ1-5): EAGVAQSPRYKIIEKRQSVAFWCNPISGHATLYWYQQILGQGPKLLIQFQNNGVVDDSQLPKDRFSAERLKGVDSTLKIQPAKLEDSAVYLCASSLGGADYSNQPQHFGDGTRLSIL.